This T cell receptor (beta chain) was sequenced for a study of shared clonotypes between healthy human individuals. Using immunoSEQ multiplex PCR, the repertoire was profiled, and TCRdb retains in-frame clones only, with some absent. The table shows hundreds of thousands of clones, with approximately 74% occurring only once. In the case of this clone: Its specificity is not known.

V gave up 5 bases and J gave up 4 bases, with 18 bases separating them. Germline CDR1 MDHEN, CDR2 SYDVKM. The length of the CDR3 is 16 residues. Study-wide findings and caveats: Rarefaction analysis demonstrated incomplete sorted-subset sequencing notwithstanding large depth. Of the naive CD4 clonotypes, roughly 5% were shared across several donors.

The V call is TRBV28, the J call TRBJ2-1; weak D call: TRBD2 (7 bases). The sample comprised memory CD4+ T cells sorted from blood. The subset was: CD45RA-negative fraction. The clonotype comes from a woman between 25 and 40 years old in good health. The CDR3 sequence is CASSPLGGRGYNEQFF. In DNA, the CDR3 is TGTGCCAGCAGTCCCCTAGGGGGGAGGGGTTACAATGAGCAGTTCTTC. The full variable domain, in which reference TRBV28 and TRBJ2-1 provide the parts outside the CDR3, is DVKVTQSSRYLVKRTGEKVFLECVQDMDHENMFWYRQDPGLGLRLIYFSYDVKMKEKGDIPEGYSVSREKKERFSLILESASTNQTSMYLCASSPLGGRGYNEQFFGPGTRLTVL.